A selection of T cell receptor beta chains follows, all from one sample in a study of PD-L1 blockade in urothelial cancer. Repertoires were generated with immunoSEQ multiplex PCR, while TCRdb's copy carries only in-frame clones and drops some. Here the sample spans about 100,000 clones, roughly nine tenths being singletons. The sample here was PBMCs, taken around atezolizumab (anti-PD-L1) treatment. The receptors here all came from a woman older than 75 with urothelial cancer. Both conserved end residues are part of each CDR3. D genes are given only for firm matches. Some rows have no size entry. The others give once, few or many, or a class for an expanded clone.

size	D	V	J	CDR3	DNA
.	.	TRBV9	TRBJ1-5	CASSSMRRACSNQPQHF	TGTGCCAGCAGCTCCATGCGGCGGGCCTGTAGCAATCAGCCCCAGCATTTT
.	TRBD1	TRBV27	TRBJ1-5	CASSPDRVSNQPQHF	TGTGCCAGCAGTCCGGACAGGGTGAGCAATCAGCCCCAGCATTTT
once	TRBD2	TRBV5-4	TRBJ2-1	CASSLMSGGVSYNEQFF	TGTGCCAGCAGCTTGATGTCGGGAGGAGTTAGTTACAATGAGCAGTTCTTC
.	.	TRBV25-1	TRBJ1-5	CASQEGSNQPQHF	TGTGCCAGCCAGGAAGGTAGCAATCAGCCCCAGCATTTT
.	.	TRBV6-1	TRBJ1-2	CASSEAGELGTYGYTF	TGTGCCAGCAGTGAAGCTGGAGAATTAGGGACTTATGGCTACACCTTC
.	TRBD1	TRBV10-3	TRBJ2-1	CAISESQGGYNEQFF	TGTGCCATCAGTGAGTCACAGGGGGGTTACAATGAGCAGTTCTTC
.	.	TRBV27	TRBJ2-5	CASSHRGGETQYF	TGTGCCAGCAGCCACAGGGGGGGAGAGACCCAGTACTTC
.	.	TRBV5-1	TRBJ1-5	CASSLMTGMDQPQHF	TGCGCCAGCAGCTTAATGACAGGTATGGATCAGCCCCAGCATTTT
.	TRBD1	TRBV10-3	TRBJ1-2	CAISEQTGADYGYTF	TGTGCCATCAGTGAGCAAACAGGGGCGGACTATGGCTACACCTTC
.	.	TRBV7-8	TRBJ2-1	CASIPRTYNEQFF	TGTGCCAGCATCCCGAGGACCTACAATGAGCAGTTCTTC
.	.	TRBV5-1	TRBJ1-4	CASSSVTDEKLFF	TGCGCCAGCAGCTCGGTGACAGATGAAAAACTGTTTTTT
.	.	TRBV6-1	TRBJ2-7	CALGGQTYEQYF	TGTGCCCTGGGAGGCCAGACCTACGAGCAGTACTTC
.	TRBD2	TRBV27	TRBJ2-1	CASSSPGLDKNEQFF	TGTGCCAGCAGTTCGCCGGGACTAGATAAAAATGAGCAGTTCTTC
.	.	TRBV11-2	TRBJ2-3	CASSFVPDTQYF	TGTGCCAGCAGCTTCGTCCCAGATACGCAGTATTTT
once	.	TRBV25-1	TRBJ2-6	CASSESVREVAGANVLTF	TGTGCCAGCAGTGAATCTGTCAGGGAAGTAGCTGGGGCCAACGTCCTGACTTTC
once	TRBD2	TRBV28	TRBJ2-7	CASSGGTGLAYEQYF	TGTGCCAGCAGTGGAGGGACGGGACTAGCTTACGAGCAGTACTTC
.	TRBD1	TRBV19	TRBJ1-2	CASSSRTGPNYGYTF	TGTGCCAGTAGTTCTCGGACAGGACCTAACTATGGCTACACCTTC
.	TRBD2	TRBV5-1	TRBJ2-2	CASSWDYYTGELFF	TGCGCCAGCAGCTGGGACTATTACACCGGGGAGCTGTTTTTT
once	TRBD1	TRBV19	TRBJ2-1	CASSNSGQRREQFF	TGTGCCAGTAGTAACTCGGGACAGAGGCGTGAGCAGTTCTTC
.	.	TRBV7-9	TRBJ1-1	CASSKTVNTEAFF	TGTGCCAGCAGCAAGACAGTGAACACTGAAGCTTTCTTT
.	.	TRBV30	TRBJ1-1	CALLRTEAFF	TGTGCCCTTCTGAGGACTGAAGCTTTCTTT
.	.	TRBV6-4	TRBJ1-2	CASSGPGNYGYTF	TGTGCCAGCAGTGGGCCAGGCAACTATGGCTACACCTTC
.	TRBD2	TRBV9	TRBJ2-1	CASSVELAGRGEQFF	TGTGCCAGCAGCGTAGAACTAGCGGGACGGGGTGAGCAGTTCTTC
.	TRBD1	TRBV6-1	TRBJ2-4	CASSGSGTVRAKNIQYF	TGTGCCAGCAGTGGTTCCGGGACAGTTCGGGCCAAAAACATTCAGTACTTC
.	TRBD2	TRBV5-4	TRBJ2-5	CASSLEPSGGETQYF	TGTGCCAGCAGCTTGGAGCCTAGCGGGGGAGAGACCCAGTACTTC
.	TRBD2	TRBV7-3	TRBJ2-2	CASSTRLAGASGELFF	TGTGCCAGCAGCACAAGACTAGCGGGAGCGTCCGGGGAGCTGTTTTTT
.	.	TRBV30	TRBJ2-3	CAWSVLAGTDTQYF	TGTGCCTGGAGTGTATTAGCGGGCACAGATACGCAGTATTTT
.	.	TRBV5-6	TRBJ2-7	CASSLFRQDKGGEQYF	TGTGCCAGCAGCTTGTTTAGGCAGGACAAGGGTGGCGAGCAGTACTTC
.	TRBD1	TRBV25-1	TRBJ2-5	CASSSDRGRQETQYF	TGTGCCAGCAGTTCAGACAGGGGGCGGCAAGAGACCCAGTACTTC
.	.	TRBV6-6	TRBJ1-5	CASSYSIRDNQPQHF	TGTGCCAGCAGTTACTCAATCAGGGACAATCAGCCCCAGCATTTT
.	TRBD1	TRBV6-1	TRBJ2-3	CASSVSTGGRTDTQYF	TGTGCCAGCAGTGTCTCGACAGGGGGAAGGACAGATACGCAGTATTTT
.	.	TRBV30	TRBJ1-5	CAWSLQGSQPQHF	TGTGCCTGGAGTTTACAGGGAAGCCAGCCCCAGCATTTT
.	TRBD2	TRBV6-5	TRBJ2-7	CASSYTPPTSGEQYF	TGTGCCAGCAGTTACACGCCCCCCACTAGCGGCGAGCAGTACTTC
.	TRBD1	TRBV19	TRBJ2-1	CASSPKGQLSYNEQFF	TGTGCCAGTAGTCCCAAGGGACAGCTCTCCTACAATGAGCAGTTCTTC
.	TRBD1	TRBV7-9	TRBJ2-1	CASSSWTGVNEQFF	TGTGCCAGCAGCTCCTGGACAGGGGTAAATGAGCAGTTCTTC
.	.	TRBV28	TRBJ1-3	CASSLPVGGLGNTIYF	TGTGCCAGCAGTTTACCGGTCGGGGGTTTGGGAAACACCATATATTTT
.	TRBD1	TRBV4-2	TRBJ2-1	CASGSDRDDNEQFF	TGTGCCAGCGGATCGGACAGGGACGACAATGAGCAGTTCTTC
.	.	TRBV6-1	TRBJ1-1	CASNRQGMGAEAFF	TGTGCCAGCAACCGTCAGGGGATGGGCGCTGAAGCTTTCTTT
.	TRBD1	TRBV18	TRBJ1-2	CASSPEIGQGSYGYTF	TGTGCCAGCTCACCGGAGATAGGACAGGGTTCTTATGGCTACACCTTC
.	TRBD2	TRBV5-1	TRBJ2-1	CASSLSGLYNEQFF	TGCGCCAGCAGCCTGTCGGGACTATACAATGAGCAGTTCTTC
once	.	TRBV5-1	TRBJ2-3	CASSLDGLGADTQYF	TGCGCCAGCAGCTTGGACGGACTGGGTGCAGATACGCAGTATTTT
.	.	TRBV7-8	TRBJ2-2	CASSFPVNTGELFF	TGTGCCAGCAGCTTCCCGGTAAACACCGGGGAGCTGTTTTTT
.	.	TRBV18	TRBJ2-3	CASSPEGTGTDTQYF	TGTGCCAGCTCACCGGAAGGAACAGGCACAGATACGCAGTATTTT
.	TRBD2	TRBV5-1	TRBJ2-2	CATTGTSGRNRELFF	TGCGCCACCACCGGGACTAGCGGGAGAAATAGGGAGCTGTTTTTT
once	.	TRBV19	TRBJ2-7	CASSGRGTGKRNEQYF	TGTGCCAGTAGCGGCAGGGGAACAGGGAAGCGGAACGAGCAGTACTTC
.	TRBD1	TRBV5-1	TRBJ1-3	CASSLANPTGVHSGNTIYF	TGCGCCAGCAGCTTGGCCAATCCGACAGGGGTTCACTCTGGAAACACCATATATTTT
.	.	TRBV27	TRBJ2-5	CASSSRQGGVETQYF	TGTGCCAGCAGTTCTCGACAGGGAGGAGTAGAGACCCAGTACTTC
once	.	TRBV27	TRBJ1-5	CASSPRGGRDNQPQHF	TGTGCCAGCAGTCCTAGGGGGGGCAGAGACAATCAGCCCCAGCATTTT
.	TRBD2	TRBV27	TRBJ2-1	CASSLLAGEGEQFF	TGTGCCAGCAGTTTACTAGCGGGAGAAGGGGAGCAGTTCTTC
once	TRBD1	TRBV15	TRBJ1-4	CATSRVFQRGQGDEKLFF	TGTGCCACCAGCAGAGTCTTCCAAAGGGGACAGGGGGACGAAAAACTGTTTTTT
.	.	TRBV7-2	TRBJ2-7	CASSLGQGGPYEQYF	TGTGCCAGCAGCTTAGGGCAAGGGGGACCTTACGAGCAGTACTTC
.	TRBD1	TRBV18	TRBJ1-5	CASSPRQGGSDQPQHF	TGTGCCAGCTCACCACGACAGGGGGGTTCGGATCAGCCCCAGCATTTT
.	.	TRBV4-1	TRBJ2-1	CASSQALANEQFF	TGCGCCAGCAGCCAAGCACTAGCCAATGAGCAGTTCTTC